This TCR beta chain was sequenced in a study of blood T cell repertoires in COVID-19. Data came from immunoSEQ multiplex PCR; TCRdb stores just in-frame clones and leaves some out. There are 250,000 to 300,000 clones in the sample; approximately 89% occur only once, and about 2% lies in the top ten. The sequenced sample consisted of PBMCs or T cells enriched from blood (not recorded which). This TCR was recovered from a woman in her sixties or seventies who had recovered from COVID-19.

This CDR3 is CASSLVRPKGADVYGYTF. The DNA for the CDR3 is TGTGCCAGCAGCTTGGTGCGGCCCAAGGGGGCGGATGTTTATGGCTACACCTTC. The chain recombines TRBV28 with TRBJ1-2; 7 positions agree with TRBD1. Germline CDR1 is MDHEN and CDR2 is SYDVKM. The CDR3 totals 18 residues. J was trimmed by 5 bases and V by 6 bases; bases with no gene match: 21.